Reported below is one T cell receptor (beta chain). Its antigen is undetermined. Template material for amplifying TCR beta CDR3 regions consisted of RNA transcripts. First-round RT-PCR with HTBI primers amplified the TCR CDR3 region. TCRdb re-derived calls from the multiplex PCR reads in MiXCR, one entry per CDR3 protein. The top ten hold under 8.5% of the sample, which has 660,000 or so distinct CDR3 sequences, nearly 45% seen once. This record comes from a study of T cells in Graves' hyperthyroidism and ophthalmopathy. Study findings and constraints: The model foresaw ophthalmopathy a median about 6.1 months prior to onset. Most clonotypes expanded in thyroid above 0.001 were likewise present in blood.

The germline gives CDR1 SEHNR, CDR2 FQNEAQ (reference sequence). The CDR3 loop spans 11 amino acids. The V end lost 5 bases, the J end lost 10 bases, and 9 bases lay between the germline ends. A patient was excluded if there was uncontrolled infection, other autoimmune disease, pregnancy or lactation. The clonotype was recovered from an adult man with Graves' disease, either hyperthyroidism or ophthalmopathy (not recorded which). V and J are TRBV7-9 and TRBJ2-1, with a weak D call TRBD2 (6 bases). Sequences were obtained from peripheral blood or thyroid tissue (not recorded which). The CDR3 DNA sequence: TGTGCCAGCAGCCCTACTAGCGAGCAGTTCTTC. Translated: CASSPTSEQFF. Full variable domain (remainder filled in from reference TRBV7-9 and TRBJ2-1): DTGVSQNPRHKITKRGQNVTFRCDPISEHNRLYWYRQTLGQGPEFLTYFQNEAQLEKSRLLSDRFSAERPKGSFSTLEIQRTEQGDSAMYLCASSPTSEQFFGPGTRLTVL.